The 15 T cell receptor beta chains reported below all come from one sample, sequenced in a study of blood T cells in healthy people across ages. It was with a sample-barcoded 5' primer and a J-beta primer mix that a second PCR of roughly 7 to 12 cycles was run. TCRdb reprocessed the 5' RACE reads via MiXCR and lists one record per CDR3 protein. The sample carries 730,000 or so distinct CDR3 sequences, around 43% recorded once. What was sequenced was blood. These receptors originate from a man older than 75 in good health.

Only a few counts were recorded for this clonotype. This chain links TRBV27 with TRBJ2-7; D may correspond to TRBD1 or TRBD2 (6 bases each). The CDR3 loop spans 14 amino acids. Germline values: CDR1 MNHEY, CDR2 SMNVEV (reference sequence). The DNA for the CDR3 is TGTGTCCCGGGGTCCAGGGGACTTGCCTACGAGCAGTACTTC. It yields the protein CVPGSRGLAYEQYF.

This clonotype is a singleton in its sample. A much larger clone is a single base away; this may be a read error. The chain couples TRBV6-2 or TRBV6-3 to TRBJ2-3; D unresolved. The CDR3 loop spans 14 amino acids. Germline V lookup: CDR1 MNHEY, CDR2 SVGEGT. The CDR3 nucleotides are TGTACCAGCATCCAAAGGAGCCTGCTGGATACGCAGTATTTT. This encodes CTSIQRSLLDTQYF.

This clonotype was seen a single time. The genes are TRBV6-5 and TRBJ2-1; D perhaps matches TRBD1 (5 bases). Per the germline V gene, CDR1 is MNHEY and CDR2 is SVGAGI. The CDR3 contains 15 residues. Trimming shortened V by 8 bases and J by 2 bases, and 16 bases separated the two germline ends. CDR3 region: CASRRKGVPYNEQFF. In nucleotides, the CDR3 is TGTGCCAGCCGACGGAAAGGGGTGCCCTACAATGAGCAGTTCTTC.

V usage is TRBV4-1 and J usage is TRBJ1-5, with 7 positions matching TRBD1. The CDR3 is 15 amino acids. In germline, CDR1 is MGHRA, CDR2 YSYEKL. J gave up 3 bases and V 2 bases, and 4 bases lay outside the gene matches. The CDR3: CASSQLTGVNQPQHF. The CDR3 DNA follows: TGCGCCAGCAGCCAACTTACAGGGGTCAATCAGCCCCAGCATTTT.

This clonotype was counted a few times. V and J are TRBV6-2 or TRBV6-3 and TRBJ2-5; D perhaps matches TRBD1 (6 bases). CDR1 and CDR2 (germline): MNHEY, SVGEGT. The CDR3 is 13 residues long. The germline V and J ends were trimmed by 7 bases and 7 bases, with 16 bases remaining between them. The CDR3 DNA reads TGTGCCAGCACAATCGGACAGTTGGGGACCCAGTACTTC. Translating it yields CASTIGQLGTQYF.

In its sample, this clonotype was seen a few times. The chain employs TRBV9 and TRBJ2-5, with TRBD1 identical over 8 bases. Germline CDR1 SGDLS, CDR2 YYNGEE. J gave up 2 bases and V 3 bases, and 6 bases lay outside the gene matches. The CDR3 spans 15 residues. The CDR3 sequence: CASSATRGPQETQYF. CDR3 sequence (DNA): TGTGCCAGCAGCGCGACCAGGGGGCCACAAGAGACCCAGTACTTC.

A word on this clonotype: At one boundary the junction diverges from the germline segment, which might be a read error. V and J are TRBV9 and TRBJ2-6; 7 bases align to TRBD1. The CDR3 covers 18 residues. Germline V gene lookup returns CDR1 SGDLS and CDR2 YYNGEE. For the CDR3, the DNA is TGTGCCAGCAGCGCCCGGGACAGCGTGAACTCTGGGACCAACGTCCTGACTTTC. It yields the protein CASSARDSVNSGTNVLTF. Full variable domain (missing parts from reference TRBV9 and TRBJ2-6): DSGVTQTPKHLITATGQRVTLRCSPRSGDLSVYWYQQSLDQGLQFLIQYYNGEERAKGNILERFSAQQFPDLHSELNLSSLELGDSALYFCASSARDSVNSGTNVLTFGAGSRLTVL.

The gene calls are TRBV7-2 and TRBJ1-6; no firm D call. In germline, CDR1 is SGHTA, CDR2 FQGNSA. The V end lost 4 bases, the J end lost 0 bases, and 16 bases lay between the germline ends. This CDR3 is built from 18 residues. CDR3 sequence: CASSSRWQQSSYNSPLHF. Here the CDR3 DNA reads TGTGCCAGCAGCTCACGTTGGCAGCAGAGCTCCTATAATTCACCCCTCCACTTT.

This clonotype was seen only a few times. The chain combines TRBV9 with TRBJ1-1; 11 bases are shared with TRBD1. Per germline, CDR1 SGDLS and CDR2 YYNGEE. V lost 3 bases and J lost 5; bases outside the gene matches: 9. There are 16 residues in the CDR3. The CDR3 DNA reads as TGTGCCAGCAGCGAAAAAATCGGGACAGGGGGTACTGAAGCTTTCTTT. This gives the protein CASSEKIGTGGTEAFF.

The chain employs TRBV7-9 and TRBJ2-1; perhaps TRBD2 as D (5 bases). The V and J ends lost 2 bases and 8 bases respectively, with 13 bases between them. CDR3 length: 14 amino acids. Germline V CDR1 and CDR2: SEHNR, FQNEAQ (reference sequence). The CDR3 nucleotides are TGTGCCAGCAGCTTAACGGCCCCCGGGGATGAGCAGTTCTTC. Protein product: CASSLTAPGDEQFF.

V usage is TRBV9 and J usage is TRBJ2-1; TRBD2 agrees at 12 bases. The CDR3 is 21 amino acids. Trimming removed 3 bases from V and 7 bases from J; junction bases left unmatched: 23. Germline V lookup: CDR1 SGDLS, CDR2 YYNGEE. The CDR3 nucleotides are TGTGCCAGCAGCGCCCCTGTGGGCGGGACTAGCGGGCCGGGGCTCCATAATGAGCAGTTCTTC. Protein sequence: CASSAPVGGTSGPGLHNEQFF.

The rearrangement links TRBV3-1 to TRBJ2-1; TRBD2 matches 9 bases. Trimming cost V 0 bases and J 2 bases; bases outside gene matches: 5. Per the germline V gene, CDR1 is LGHDT and CDR2 is YNNKEL (reference sequence). The CDR3 has 17 residues. The CDR3 protein is CASSQDESSGTYNEQFF. Here the CDR3 DNA reads TGTGCCAGCAGCCAAGATGAGTCTAGCGGGACCTACAATGAGCAGTTCTTC.

A single count supports this clonotype. This rearrangement joins TRBV7-9 to TRBJ2-1; the D is unclear. V gave up 5 bases and J gave up 2 bases, with 13 bases separating them. Germline V gene lookup returns CDR1 SEHNR and CDR2 FQNEAQ (reference sequence). This CDR3 spans 15 amino acids. The CDR3 bases are TGTGCCAGCAGCCCCGGCACAGAAACCTACAATGAGCAGTTCTTC. The encoded protein is CASSPGTETYNEQFF.

This chain links TRBV28 with TRBJ2-5; D remains ambiguous. Trimming removed 2 bases from V and 5 bases from J, with 12 bases in between. CDR1 is MDHEN, CDR2 SYDVKM, per germline. The CDR3 has 14 amino acids. CDR3 nucleotide sequence: TGTGCCAGCAGTTTAGGCCCGGGCTTGGAGACCCAGTACTTC. Translating gives CASSLGPGLETQYF. The full variable domain, completed using reference TRBV28 and TRBJ2-5, is DVKVTQSSRYLVKRTGEKVFLECVQDMDHENMFWYRQDPGLGLRLIYFSYDVKMKEKGDIPEGYSVSREKKERFSLILESASTNQTSMYLCASSLGPGLETQYFGPGTRLLVL.

The rearrangement uses TRBV6-1 and TRBJ2-7; D not resolved. The length of the CDR3 is 13 residues. The germline CDR1 and CDR2 sequences are MNHNS and SASEGT. V lost 3 bases and J lost 2, with 8 bases in between. The CDR3 region is CASSDPPAYEQYF. The CDR3 coding sequence is TGTGCCAGCAGTGATCCTCCAGCCTACGAGCAGTACTTC.